Detailed here is one T cell receptor (beta chain). What it recognizes is unknown. The entry originates in a study of cytomegalovirus exposure and HLA in healthy donors. Germline assignment: CDR1 SGDLS and CDR2 YYNGEE. Trimming pared 0 bases from V and 0 bases from J, leaving 11 bases between. This CDR3 spans 16 amino acids. Study-wide results and limits: Cytomegalovirus association was assigned to some 160 TCR beta chains. It was reportedly the case that the classifier diagnosed cytomegalovirus status with high specificity and sensitivity. A few CMV-associated chains proved CMV antigen-specific in vitro. HLA allele associations emerged for roughly 17,000 TCR beta sequences in a later analysis, at 0.05 false discovery rate.

The PCR made use of 60 Vbeta and 13 Jbeta primers. Profiling relied on immunoSEQ multiplex PCR, and the TCRdb table lists in-frame clones only, not all of them. The sample has 170,000 or so clones; 78% are singletons. This TCR came from a woman between 45 and 65 years old in good health and CMV-seropositive. Sequencing used PBMCs. The genes are TRBV9 and TRBJ2-3; D ambiguous. CDR3 in DNA: TGTGCCAGCAGCGTAGGTCCACCCCTAAGCACAGATACGCAGTATTTT. As protein: CASSVGPPLSTDTQYF.